This TCR beta chain emerged from a study of control samples from healthy donors and cancer patients. Repertoires were generated with immunoSEQ multiplex PCR, while TCRdb's copy carries only in-frame clones and drops some. Of about 250,000 clones detected, about 80% appear once; the ten largest clones hold approximately 12%. CDR3 length: 13 amino acids. The V end lost 5 bases, the J end lost 0 bases, and 7 bases lay between the germline ends. Looked up from germline, CDR1 is SGHDN and CDR2 is FVKESK. V usage is TRBV14 and J usage is TRBJ1-1; D unresolved. The receptor was derived from a woman aged 55-70 years with lung cancer. The source material was PBMCs. CDR3 coding DNA: TGTGCCAGCAGCACGTTTATGAACACTGAAGCTTTCTTT. It encodes CASSTFMNTEAFF.